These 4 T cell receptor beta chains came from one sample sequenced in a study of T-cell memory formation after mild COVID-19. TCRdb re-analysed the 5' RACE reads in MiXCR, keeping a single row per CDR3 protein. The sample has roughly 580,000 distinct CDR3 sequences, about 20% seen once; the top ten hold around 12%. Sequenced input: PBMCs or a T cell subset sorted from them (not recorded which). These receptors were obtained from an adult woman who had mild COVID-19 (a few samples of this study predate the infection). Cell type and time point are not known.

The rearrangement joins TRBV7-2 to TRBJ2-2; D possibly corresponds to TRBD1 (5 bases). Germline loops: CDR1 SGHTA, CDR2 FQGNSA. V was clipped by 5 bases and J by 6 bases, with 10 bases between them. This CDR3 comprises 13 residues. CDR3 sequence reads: CASSQGFPGELFF. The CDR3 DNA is TGTGCCAGCAGCCAGGGCTTTCCCGGGGAGCTGTTTTTT.

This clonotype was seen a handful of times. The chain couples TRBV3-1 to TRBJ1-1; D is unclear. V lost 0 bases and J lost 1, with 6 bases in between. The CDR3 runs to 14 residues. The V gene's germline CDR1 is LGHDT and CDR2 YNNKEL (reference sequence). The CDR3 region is CASSQDAGNTEAFF. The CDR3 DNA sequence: TGTGCCAGCAGCCAAGATGCCGGGAACACTGAAGCTTTCTTT.

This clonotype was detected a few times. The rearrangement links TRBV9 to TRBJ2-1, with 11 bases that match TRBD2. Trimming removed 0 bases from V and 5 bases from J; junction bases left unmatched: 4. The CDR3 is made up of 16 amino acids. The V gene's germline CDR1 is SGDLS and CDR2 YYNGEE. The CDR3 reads CASSVEIAGGNNEQFF. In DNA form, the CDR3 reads TGTGCCAGCAGCGTAGAAATAGCGGGAGGGAACAATGAGCAGTTCTTC.

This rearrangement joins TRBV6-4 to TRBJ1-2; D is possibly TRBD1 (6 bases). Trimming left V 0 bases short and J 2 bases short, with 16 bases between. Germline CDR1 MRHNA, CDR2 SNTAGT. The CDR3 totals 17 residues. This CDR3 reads CASSDSWRGNPNYGYTF. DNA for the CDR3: TGTGCCAGCAGTGACTCATGGAGGGGGAACCCGAACTATGGCTACACCTTC.